This TCR beta chain was captured by sequencing in a study of beta chain features in type 1 diabetes (dated by TCRdb to 2017 to 2018). At the level of the whole study: No differences in mean age, gender distribution, total cell number or subset yield were found between patients and healthy donors. A total of around 110,000,000 sorted cells were examined across all samples, and a strong correlation was observed between cell number per subset and RNA yield. In the study, TCRB repertoires of sorted circulating CD4+ T cell subsets from recently diagnosed type 1 diabetes patients were compared with those of matched healthy donors. Naive and central memory subsets were obtained from all 30 or so donors, but regulatory and stem cell-like memory subsets were isolated from only 8 patients and about 8 healthy donors.

All of the isolated RNA was reverse transcribed with the High Capacity cDNA Reverse Transcription Kit, so expressed TCRB transcripts were sequenced. Naive, central memory and regulatory T cell samples underwent deep immunoSEQ sequencing, averaging roughly 3.5 million total reads per sample. Sorted cells were lysed in RLT buffer, and RNA was extracted using DNase-treated RNeasy Micro or Mini kits according to cell number. Each cell subset was processed on its own to prevent cross-contamination, while patient and healthy donor samples were processed together. Using the immunoSEQ multiplex PCR, TCRB sequences were amplified from cDNA into 87-bp fragments spanning the CDR3 region. The amplicons were sequenced using the Illumina HiSeq platform. Per the authors' processing: Synthetic template baselines were used to correct PCR bias computationally, reads within Hamming distance 2 were collapsed together, and singletons that could not be merged were discarded. Reads were aligned to IMGT to assign V, D and J genes, CDR3 length, and insertions or deletions at six rearrangement sites. Within each subset, clonotype counts were normalized to the number of sorted cells before true diversity and Gini coefficients were calculated with the tcR R package. Repertoire sharing was quantified using the overlap coefficient calculated on TCRB nucleotide sequences. What TCRdb holds here is the immuneACCESS table cut down to in-frame rearrangements. Part of the clones is not present; checked against another copy, under half of the missing clones reflect an unresolved V gene, and the others are unexplained. V and J calls and clone size are those listed in that table; D and trimming were worked out from the DNA. Counted in this sample were under 300,000 clones; about 30% of them appeared once. The ten biggest clones cover approximately 4% of the sample.

Taken from the germline V gene, the CDR1 and CDR2 loops are SGHAT and FQNNGV. The CDR3 starts with the cysteine, ends with the phenylalanine, and has 13 residues. Kept here is only the CDR3 DNA, which spans 39 bases and is read in frame from base 1. V is cut by 10 bases and J by 4 bases, and the space between the germline ends is 15 bases. A single peripheral blood draw of 95 to 150 mL on average was collected from each donor into heparinised tubes. Naive, central memory, regulatory and stem cell-like memory CD4+ T cells were sorted on a BD FACSAria II using a panel including CD45RO, CCR7, CD25, CD127, CD95 and CD27. A purity above 95% was achieved for all sorted populations. PBMCs were separated immediately by Lymphoprep density gradient centrifugation and were stained directly, without being cultured. Samples were stained and sorted in pairs, with one healthy donor and one patient per experiment, so that batch effects were minimized.

General conclusions and limits of the study: Naive, central memory and regulatory TCRB repertoires appeared more similar among patients than among healthy donors. Because cDNA rather than genomic DNA was sequenced, highly expressing activated cells could have been over-represented, although no difference in activation and CD3 levels was found between groups. PCR might favor shorter templates, but patient and control samples were amplified and corrected together, so any skew would affect both groups equally. Patients with type 1 diabetes made fewer insertions and deleted more nucleotides at VDJ recombination sites, implying thymic rearrangement abnormalities. Because the HLA sub-analyses included only small numbers of individuals, any influence of HLA type on TCRB rearrangement was left unresolved. Type 1 diabetes patients showed a moderate but significant shortening of TCRB CDR3 length in all four CD4+ subsets.

A note on this clone: The antigen it binds to is not known. No much larger clone exists at a distance of one base, and base qualities are not known.

The rearrangement combines TRBV11-2 with TRBJ2-3; the D segment could be TRBD2, given 6 matching bases. The source material was central memory CD4+ T cells from blood. The receptor was isolated from a man aged 30-40 years in good health. The DNA reads as follows: TGTGCCACCCACCGGGGGTTCGCAGATACGCAGTATTTT. It translates as CATHRGFADTQYF.